This TCR beta chain originates from a study of blood T cell repertoires in COVID-19. Across the study: Acute-phase and convalescent COVID-19 samples originated in the United States, Italy and Spain. T cells, B-cell-depleted T cells, or PBMCs supplied cDNA or gDNA.

Only a few counts were recorded for this clone. The germline gives CDR1 KGHSY, CDR2 FQNENV. The length of the CDR3 is 13 residues. The J segment lost 1 base and the V segment lost 4 bases, leaving 0 bases of the junction unmatched. In the authors' methods: The authors estimated nucleated cell counts from reference gene primer amplification. Profiled with immunoSEQ multiplex PCR; TCRdb holds only in-frame clones, not every one. The D gene and trimming were derived from the DNA, and the V and J assignments and clone size from that table. The sample has about 310,000 clones; around 87% are singletons. Seattle's cohort entered during active infection and was followed longitudinally.

Sequencing input: peripheral blood. This TCR came from a woman aged 40 to 55 with COVID-19, enrolled during active disease. The rearrangement links TRBV16 to TRBJ1-1; 7 nucleotides line up with TRBD1. CDR3 coding DNA: TGTGCCAGCAGCCGACAGGGGAACACTGAAGCTTTCTTT. Protein product: CASSRQGNTEAFF.